The rows below give T cell receptor beta chains drawn from one sample of a study of cytomegalovirus exposure and HLA in healthy donors. TCRdb's copy holds only in-frame clones and misses some; the assay was immunoSEQ multiplex PCR. The table lists roughly 93,000 clones, around 80% of them singletons. The sequenced material came from PBMCs. The receptors here all came from a man aged 18 to 30 in good health and CMV-seropositive. The CDR3 runs from the conserved cysteine through the conserved F or W. The D gene is left open where the match is weak. The size entry is marked missing in some rows and otherwise reads once, few, many or a size class.

j_call v_call d_call clone_size cdr3_nt cdr3_aa
TRBJ1-3 TRBV27 TRBD1 . TGTGCCAGCAGTACCTATGGGACAGGGGATGGAAACACCATATATTTT CASSTYGTGDGNTIYF
TRBJ2-1 TRBV4-1 . few TGCGCCAGCAGCCAACTCGACATCCTCTCCTACAATGAGCAGTTCTTC CASSQLDILSYNEQFF
TRBJ1-1 TRBV5-1 TRBD1 . TGCGCCAGCAGCCTGGACAGGGAGAACACTGAAGCTTTCTTT CASSLDRENTEAFF
TRBJ1-2 TRBV5-6 . few TGTGCCAGCAGCCCCGGACAAATCTATGGCTACACCTTC CASSPGQIYGYTF
TRBJ2-7 TRBV28 . . TGTGCCACCTATTCCGGGGTAACCTACGAGCAGTACTTC CATYSGVTYEQYF
TRBJ2-7 TRBV10-3 . . TGTGCCATCAGAGCCGGACAAAACAACTACGAGCAGTACTTC CAIRAGQNNYEQYF
TRBJ2-7 TRBV6-1 . . TGTGCCAGCATGATCGCAGGGGCAAGAGAGCAGTACTTC CASMIAGAREQYF
TRBJ1-1 TRBV5-1 . . TGCGCCAGCAGCATCCCCCTTGGGGGGTTGAACACTGAAGCTTTCTTT CASSIPLGGLNTEAFF
TRBJ2-5 TRBV4-1 TRBD2 . TGCGCCAGCAGCCAAGAAGTATCAAGCGGGGGTGGGTACCAAGAGACCCAGTACTTC CASSQEVSSGGGYQETQYF
TRBJ1-4 TRBV28 . . TGTGCCAGCGAGGTTCTAATGGGTGAAAAACTGTTTTTT CASEVLMGEKLFF
TRBJ2-5 TRBV29-1 . . TGCAGCGTTGGTGGGGAGCAAGAGACCCAGTACTTC CSVGGEQETQYF
TRBJ2-3 TRBV5-6 TRBD1 . TGTGCCAGCAGCTTCTGGGACAGGGGTTATACGCAGTATTTT CASSFWDRGYTQYF
TRBJ1-5 TRBV19 . . TGTGCCAGTAGTATAGTGGGTGGCGGTCGTGGCAATCAGCCCCAGCATTTT CASSIVGGGRGNQPQHF
TRBJ1-4 TRBV6-5 . few TGTGCCAGCAGCCCCCTCAGAACAACTAATGAAAAACTGTTTTTT CASSPLRTTNEKLFF
TRBJ2-7 TRBV2 . . TGTGCCAGCAGTGTACAGGAGGGGAGCGCCGAGCAGTACTTC CASSVQEGSAEQYF
TRBJ1-2 TRBV5-4 . . TGTGCCAGCTCCGTCGGGAACGCCTATGGCTACACCTTC CASSVGNAYGYTF
TRBJ2-4 TRBV9 . . TGTGCCAGCAGCGTAGGGGGATCTAGCGACATTCAGTACTTC CASSVGGSSDIQYF
TRBJ1-1 TRBV6-6 . few TGTGCCAGCTCTTCGGGGGTAGTAAACACTGAAGCTTTCTTT CASSSGVVNTEAFF
TRBJ1-2 TRBV28 . . TGTGCCAGCAGGTACGGGGGGAGATCTGGCTACACCTTC CASRYGGRSGYTF
TRBJ2-5 TRBV18 TRBD2 . TGTGCCAGCTCACCCGGACTAGCGAAAGAGACCCAGTACTTC CASSPGLAKETQYF
TRBJ2-1 TRBV2 . . TGTGCCAGCAGCGGACAACGACTAGCCTACAATGAGCAGTTCTTC CASSGQRLAYNEQFF
TRBJ1-2 TRBV30 . . TGTGCCTGGGATTCCCGGGGGAGAAGCTACACCTTC CAWDSRGRSYTF
TRBJ2-6 TRBV5-8 . few TGTGCCAGCAGCCTTGCGGGGCGCTCTGGGGCCAACGTCCTGACTTTC CASSLAGRSGANVLTF
TRBJ1-2 TRBV6-4 TRBD1 . TGTGCCAGCAGTGCCGACGGACAGGGGGGAGTGCGGGGCTACACCTTC CASSADGQGGVRGYTF
TRBJ1-2 TRBV9 TRBD1 . TGTGCCAGCAGCGTAGTGGGGACAGCTAACTATGGCTACACCTTC CASSVVGTANYGYTF
TRBJ1-4 TRBV30 TRBD1 . TGTGCCTGGAGTACCCGCGACAGGGTAGGGGAAAAACTGTTTTTT CAWSTRDRVGEKLFF
TRBJ1-5 TRBV27 . few TGTGCCAGCAGTTTTTCAGCGGGCAATCAGCCCCAGCATTTT CASSFSAGNQPQHF
TRBJ1-1 TRBV14 TRBD1 few TGTGCCAGCAGCAACCGGACAGGACTCCCCCGAGGGACTGAAGCTTTCTTT CASSNRTGLPRGTEAFF